This entry features one TCR beta chain sequence. Germline values: CDR1 KGHSH, CDR2 LQKENI. V lost 5 bases, J lost 6 bases, and 6 bases stayed unmatched. The CDR3 is 13 residues long. This sample stems from a study of blood T cell repertoires in COVID-19. The table came from immunoSEQ multiplex PCR; TCRdb's copy has only in-frame clones and leaves some out. The sample consists of some 260,000 clones, 88% of them appearing once. The clonotype originates from an elderly man with acute or convalescent COVID-19. V and J are TRBV18 and TRBJ1-1; 7 bases align to TRBD1. The sample taken for sequencing was peripheral blood. In DNA form, the CDR3 reads TGTGCCAGCTCAACCGACAGGGATTCTGAAGCTTTCTTT. This codes for CASSTDRDSEAFF.